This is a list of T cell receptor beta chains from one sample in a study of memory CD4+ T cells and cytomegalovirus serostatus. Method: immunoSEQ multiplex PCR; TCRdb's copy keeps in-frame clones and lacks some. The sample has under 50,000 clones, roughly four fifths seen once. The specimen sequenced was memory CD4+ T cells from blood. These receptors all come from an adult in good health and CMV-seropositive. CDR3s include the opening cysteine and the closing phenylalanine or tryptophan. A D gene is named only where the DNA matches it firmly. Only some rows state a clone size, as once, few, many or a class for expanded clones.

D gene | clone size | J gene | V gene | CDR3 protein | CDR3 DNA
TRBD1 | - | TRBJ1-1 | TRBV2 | CASRTGTGRVTEAFF | TGTGCCAGCAGGACCGGGACAGGGCGGGTAACTGAAGCTTTCTTT
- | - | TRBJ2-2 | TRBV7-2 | CASSLVVRGTGELFF | TGTGCCAGCAGCTTAGTGGTTCGCGGGACCGGGGAGCTGTTTTTT
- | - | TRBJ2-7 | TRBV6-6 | CASRPLSLVGEQYF | TGTGCCAGCAGACCACTTTCCCTAGTGGGTGAGCAGTACTTC
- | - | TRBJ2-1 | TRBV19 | CASSTPGYYNEQFF | TGTGCCAGTAGTACCCCGGGGTACTACAATGAGCAGTTCTTC
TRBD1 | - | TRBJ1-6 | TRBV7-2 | CASSQDRDYNSPLHF | TGTGCCAGCAGCCAAGACAGGGATTATAATTCACCCCTCCACTTT
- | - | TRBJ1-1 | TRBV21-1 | CASSKARGQSGCAEAFF | TGTGCCAGCAGCAAAGCGCGGGGCCAGTCCGGTTGCGCTGAAGCTTTCTTT
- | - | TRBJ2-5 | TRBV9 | CASSVYGDQETQYF | TGTGCCAGCAGCGTATATGGGGATCAAGAGACCCAGTACTTC
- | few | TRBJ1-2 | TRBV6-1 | CASSEDGLDGYTF | TGTGCCAGCAGTGAAGACGGGTTGGATGGCTACACCTTC
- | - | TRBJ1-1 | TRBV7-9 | CASSRKTETEAFF | TGTGCCAGCAGCCGCAAGACAGAGACTGAAGCTTTCTTT
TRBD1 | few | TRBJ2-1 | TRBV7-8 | CASSAQTGSGDEQFF | TGTGCCAGCAGCGCGCAGACAGGGTCTGGGGATGAGCAGTTCTTC
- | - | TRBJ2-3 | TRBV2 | CASRRYADTQYF | TGTGCCAGCAGAAGATATGCAGATACGCAGTATTTT
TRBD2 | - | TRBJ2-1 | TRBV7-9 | CASSVWDGGAGDEQFF | TGTGCCAGCAGCGTATGGGACGGGGGGGCCGGCGATGAGCAGTTCTTC
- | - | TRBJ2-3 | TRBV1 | CTSSQDLAESLHTQYF | TGCACCAGCAGCCAAGATCTAGCGGAAAGCCTTCATACGCAGTATTTT
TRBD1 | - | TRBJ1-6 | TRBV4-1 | CASSQDSGQGYPPLHF | TGCGCCAGCAGCCAAGATTCCGGACAGGGTTATCCACCCCTCCACTTT
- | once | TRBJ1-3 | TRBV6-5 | CASSPGRNTIYF | TGTGCCAGCAGTCCCGGGAGAAACACCATATATTTT
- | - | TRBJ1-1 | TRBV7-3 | CASSVSPSDTEAFF | TGTGCCAGCAGCGTAAGCCCCTCGGACACTGAAGCTTTCTTT
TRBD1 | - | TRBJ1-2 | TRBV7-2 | CASSPAGGQGEYGYTF | TGTGCCAGCAGCCCGGCGGGGGGACAGGGGGAATATGGCTACACCTTC
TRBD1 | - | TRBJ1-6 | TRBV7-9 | CASSQQGHGSPLHF | TGTGCCAGCAGCCAACAGGGGCACGGTTCACCCCTCCACTTT
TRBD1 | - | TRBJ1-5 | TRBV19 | CASSPPQGARPQHF | TGTGCCAGTAGTCCCCCGCAGGGGGCGCGGCCCCAGCATTTT
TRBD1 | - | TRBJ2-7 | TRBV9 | CASSPQTGTGSDEQYF | TGTGCCAGCAGCCCTCAAACCGGGACAGGGTCCGACGAGCAGTACTTC
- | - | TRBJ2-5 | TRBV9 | CASSVDPGDRAPQTQYF | TGTGCCAGCAGCGTAGATCCAGGAGACAGAGCACCCCAGACCCAGTACTTC
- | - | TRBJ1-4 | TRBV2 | CALAPVINEKLFF | TGTGCCCTAGCGCCAGTTATTAATGAAAAACTGTTTTTT
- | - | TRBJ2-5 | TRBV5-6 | CASSLAAGHEETQYF | TGTGCCAGCAGCTTGGCCGCAGGACATGAAGAGACCCAGTACTTC
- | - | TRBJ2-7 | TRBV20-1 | CSASRGYEQYF | TGCAGTGCTAGCAGGGGCTACGAGCAGTACTTC
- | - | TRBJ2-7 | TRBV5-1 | CASSQDSYEQYF | TGCGCCAGCAGCCAAGACAGTTACGAGCAGTACTTC
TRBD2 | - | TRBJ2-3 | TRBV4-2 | CASSQDPAGGLNNTQYF | TGTGCCAGCAGCCAAGACCCAGCGGGGGGCCTCAATAATACGCAGTATTTT
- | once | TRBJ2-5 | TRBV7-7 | CASSFLGDGAKTQYF | TGTGCTAGCAGCTTTTTGGGGGACGGGGCGAAGACCCAGTACTTC
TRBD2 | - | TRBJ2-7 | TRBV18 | CASSNSGTSDEQYF | TGTGCCAGCTCAAATTCCGGGACTAGCGACGAGCAGTACTTC
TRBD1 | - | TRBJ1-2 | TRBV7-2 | CASSRDRAPSSGYTF | TGTGCCAGCAGCCGGGACAGGGCCCCCTCCTCTGGCTACACCTTC
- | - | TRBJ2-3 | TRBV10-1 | CASSEGGASTDTQYF | TGCGCCAGCAGTGAGGGGGGGGCTAGCACAGATACGCAGTATTTT
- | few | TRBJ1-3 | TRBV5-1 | CASSLQADSGNTIYF | TGCGCCAGCAGCTTGCAGGCAGACTCTGGAAACACCATATATTTT
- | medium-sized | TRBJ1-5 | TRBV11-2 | CASSLSGNMPQHF | TGTGCCAGCAGCTTATCGGGTAACATGCCCCAGCATTTT
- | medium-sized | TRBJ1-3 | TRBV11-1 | CASSLSISGNTIYF | TGTGCCAGCAGCTTATCTATCTCTGGAAACACCATATATTTT
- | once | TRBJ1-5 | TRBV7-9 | CASSLYDSQPQHF | TGTGCCAGCAGCTTATACGATAGTCAGCCCCAGCATTTT
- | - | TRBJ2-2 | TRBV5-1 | CASSLDYNTGELFF | TGCGCCAGCAGCTTGGACTATAACACCGGGGAGCTGTTTTTT